Presented here are 17 T cell receptor beta chains from one specimen sequenced in a study of long-term antiretroviral therapy in people with HIV. The libraries were made with immunoSEQ v3.0 at survey level. Data came from immunoSEQ multiplex PCR; TCRdb stores just in-frame clones and leaves some out. Among more than 20,000 clones listed, roughly 83% were seen once. This sample comprised unsorted PBMCs, obtained 1.2 years after starting antiretroviral therapy. The receptors come from a woman between 40 and 55 years old with HIV.

V and J are TRBV6-5 and TRBJ2-7; 11 bases match TRBD2. CDR1 and CDR2 (germline): MNHEY, SVGAGI. The CDR3 totals 15 residues. The trim removed 5 bases at V and 3 bases at J, leaving 6 bases unmatched. For the CDR3, the DNA is TGTGCCAGCAGTCCGGCTGGACTAGCGGGCTACGAGCAGTACTTC. Residues: CASSPAGLAGYEQYF.

This clone has more than one count but fewer than ten. This chain connects TRBV2 to TRBJ1-2, with D unresolved. Germline V gives CDR1 SNHLY, CDR2 FYNNEI. The CDR3 runs 14 residues. The germline V and J ends were trimmed by 2 bases and 4 bases, with 11 bases remaining between them. The CDR3: CASSEHGSSYGYTF. The CDR3, as DNA: TGTGCCAGCAGTGAACATGGGAGTAGCTATGGCTACACCTTC.

The chain is built from TRBV4-2 and TRBJ2-1, with TRBD2 identical over 9 bases. The CDR3 is 18 amino acids. V shed 0 bases, J shed 1 base, and the junction held 7 bases outside the gene matches. Germline V lookup: CDR1 LGHNA, CDR2 YNFKEQ. DNA of the CDR3: TGTGCCAGCAGCCAAGATTGGGGAGCGGGAGGATCCTACAATGAGCAGTTCTTC. Protein sequence: CASSQDWGAGGSYNEQFF.

The chain couples TRBV28 to TRBJ2-3, with D unresolved. Germline V gives CDR1 MDHEN, CDR2 SYDVKM. Deletions cut 1 base from V and 4 bases from J, with 6 bases between. This CDR3 contains 13 residues. The CDR3 reads CASSLLAADTQYF. For the CDR3, the DNA is TGTGCCAGCAGTTTATTGGCCGCAGATACGCAGTATTTT.

This clone was detected only a few times. The chain employs TRBV9 and TRBJ2-7, with D possibly being TRBD1 (5 bases). Deletions cut 4 bases from V and 4 bases from J, with 21 bases between. Germline V gene data show CDR1 as SGDLS and CDR2 as YYNGEE. This CDR3 has 16 amino acids. This chain's CDR3 is CASSPSHKTAPYEQYF. In DNA form, the CDR3 reads TGTGCCAGCAGCCCATCCCATAAGACAGCTCCTTACGAGCAGTACTTC.

The chain has TRBV10-2 and TRBJ1-3; D possibly corresponds to TRBD1 (6 bases). Trimming took off 6 bases at V and 4 bases at J, with 13 bases between the two ends. Per germline, CDR1 WSHSY and CDR2 SAAADI. The CDR3 is 14 amino acids. CDR3 nucleotide sequence: TGCGCCAGCAGCTCTACAGGGTCGGGAAACACCATATATTTT. It specifies CASSSTGSGNTIYF.

In the case of this clone: At the DNA level, this CDR3 is encoded by other sequences in the same sample as well. The chain carries TRBV7-9 and TRBJ1-1; perhaps TRBD1 as D (6 bases). The CDR3 runs 13 residues. CDR1 and CDR2 (germline): SEHNR, FQNEAQ (reference sequence). Trimming pared 1 base from V and 5 bases from J, leaving 8 bases between. The CDR3 DNA is TGTGCCAGCAGCTTAGAGCAGGGGACTGAAGCTTTCTTT. Translation: CASSLEQGTEAFF.

About this clone itself: Relative to the germline gene, one junction end is altered; a read error may explain this. This chain joins TRBV7-7 and TRBJ2-7, with TRBD1 matching 10 bases. Germline V gene sequence: CDR1 SSHAT, CDR2 FNYEAQ (reference sequence). This CDR3 is 14 amino acids long. CDR3 in amino acids: CASSPGTGAYEQYF. CDR3 nucleotides: TGTGCTAGCAGCCCCGGGACAGGGGCCTACGAGCAGTACTTC.

The chain joins TRBV25-1 to TRBJ2-2; TRBD1 matches 7 bases. V was clipped by 7 bases and J by 6 bases; unmatched bases: 5. This CDR3 comprises 13 residues. Germline V CDR1 and CDR2: MGHDK, SYGVNS. CDR3 nucleotides: TGTGCCAGCACTCGAACAGGGGCCGGGGAGCTGTTTTTT. Translation gives CASTRTGAGELFF.

The chain links TRBV9 to TRBJ1-3; D is perhaps TRBD1 (6 bases). V was pared by 2 bases and J by 2 bases, with 8 bases between. Germline V gene sequence: CDR1 SGDLS, CDR2 YYNGEE. This CDR3 spans 14 amino acids. The CDR3 DNA reads as TGTGCCAGCAGCGTGTCAGGGGCTGGAAACACCATATATTTT. It codes for CASSVSGAGNTIYF.

The J gene is TRBJ1-5, the V gene TRBV19; D gene ambiguous. The V end was cut by 1 base, the J end by 4 bases, with 11 bases between. Germline-derived CDR1 and CDR2 are LNHDA and SQIVND (reference sequence). This CDR3 has 15 amino acids. The CDR3 coding sequence is TGTGCCAGTAGTATAGCGGGGTACATGAATCAGCCCCAGCATTTT. Amino acids: CASSIAGYMNQPQHF.

The chain links TRBV7-9 to TRBJ2-1, with 11 bases identical to TRBD2. CDR1 and CDR2 (germline): SEHNR, FQNEAQ (reference sequence). J lost 4 bases, V lost 6 bases, and 5 bases had no gene match. CDR3 length: 15 amino acids. The CDR3 reads CASRELAGAYNEQFF. The CDR3 DNA sequence: TGTGCCAGCAGGGAACTAGCGGGAGCATACAATGAGCAGTTCTTC.

This sequence joins TRBV13 and TRBJ2-1; 11 positions match TRBD2. Germline V CDR1 and CDR2: PRHDT, FYEKMQ (reference sequence). The junction had 1 base not matched to a gene; V was cut back by 0 bases and J by 6 bases. CDR3 size: 15 residues. CDR3 sequence reads: CASSLGLAGVNEQFF. In DNA form, the CDR3 reads TGTGCCAGCAGCTTAGGACTAGCGGGAGTCAATGAGCAGTTCTTC.

This chain links TRBV30 with TRBJ2-3; 10 positions match TRBD2. V shed 0 bases and J 7 bases; nucleotides not matched to a gene: 4. Germline V gene lookup returns CDR1 GTSNPN and CDR2 SVGIG (reference sequence). The CDR3 extends over 14 amino acids. As DNA, the CDR3 is TGTGCCTGGAGTGTAGCGGGAGGGGTAAATACGCAGTATTTT. Translated: CAWSVAGGVNTQYF.

The V call is TRBV2, the J call TRBJ2-7, with no clear D. CDR3 length: 14 amino acids. Germline V gives CDR1 SNHLY, CDR2 FYNNEI. Trimming removed 2 bases from V and 3 bases from J, with 11 bases in between. The CDR3 spells CASSETPAGYEQYF. The CDR3, as DNA: TGTGCCAGCAGTGAAACCCCCGCTGGCTACGAGCAGTACTTC. The full variable domain, rest sourced from reference TRBV2 and TRBJ2-7, is EPEVTQTPSHQVTQMGQEVILRCVPISNHLYFYWYRQILGQKVEFLVSFYNNEISEKSEIFDDQFSVERPDGSNFTLKIRSTKLEDSAMYFCASSETPAGYEQYFGPGTRLTVT.

The chain has TRBV2 and TRBJ2-1; 8 positions match TRBD2. The CDR3 covers 12 residues. Trimming cost V 9 bases and J 5 bases; bases outside gene matches: 3. Germline V CDR1 and CDR2: SNHLY, FYNNEI. The CDR3 DNA reads TGTGCCAGACTAGCGGAGAACAATGAGCAGTTCTTC. Its translation: CARLAENNEQFF.

This chain links TRBV2 with TRBJ2-7; TRBD1 or TRBD2 may be the D gene (5 bases each). From germline, CDR1 is SNHLY and CDR2 FYNNEI. The V gene lost 2 bases and the J gene lost 7 bases, with 24 bases spanning the gap. The CDR3 consists of 17 residues. In DNA form, the CDR3 reads TGTGCCAGCAGTGAAATAATTCGGCAGCCGGGGCGTTGGGAGCAGTACTTC. Translating it yields CASSEIIRQPGRWEQYF. Drawing the rest from reference TRBV2 and TRBJ2-7, the complete variable domain is EPEVTQTPSHQVTQMGQEVILRCVPISNHLYFYWYRQILGQKVEFLVSFYNNEISEKSEIFDDQFSVERPDGSNFTLKIRSTKLEDSAMYFCASSEIIRQPGRWEQYFGPGTRLTVT.